These 20 T cell receptor beta chains were all obtained from the same sample, sequenced in a study of chemoradiotherapy in HPV16-positive cancers. TCRdb's table, derived via immunoSEQ multiplex PCR, lists solely in-frame clones and lacks some. This table holds about 12,000 clones, about three fifths found once. Sampling took place from a patient who underwent chemoradiotherapy. The receptor source for this set is a human donor with HPV-associated anogenital cancer.

The chain uses TRBV6-6 and TRBJ2-1, with D perhaps matching TRBD1 (6 bases). The CDR3 is made up of 14 amino acids. Germline CDR1 reads MNHNY; CDR2 reads SVGAGI (reference sequence). V was shortened by 10 bases and J by 2 bases, with 15 bases between the two germline ends. CDR3: CAIRAGETYNEQFF. The CDR3 DNA follows: TGTGCCATCAGGGCAGGGGAGACCTACAATGAGCAGTTCTTC.

The chain uses TRBV28 and TRBJ1-2; 9 bases map to TRBD1. CDR1 is MDHEN, CDR2 SYDVKM, per germline. With 2 bases clipped from V and 4 bases from J, the junction kept 5 bases outside the gene matches. There are 15 residues in the CDR3. CDR3 amino acids: CASSLTGGWSYGYTF. CDR3 sequence (DNA): TGTGCCAGCAGTTTAACAGGGGGCTGGAGCTATGGCTACACCTTC.

The rearrangement uses TRBV6-5 and TRBJ1-1, with D perhaps TRBD1 (5 bases). The germline CDR1 and CDR2 sequences are MNHEY and SVGAGI. Trimming left V 0 bases short and J 1 base short, with 6 bases between. The CDR3 has 14 amino acids. CDR3 amino acids: CASSYSQGNTEAFF. The DNA for the CDR3 is TGTGCCAGCAGTTACTCGCAGGGGAACACTGAAGCTTTCTTT.

The rearrangement uses TRBV6-5 and TRBJ2-1, with a tentative D call TRBD1 (6 bases). The CDR3 consists of 12 residues. V shed 10 bases and J shed 6 bases, with 13 bases lying between them. The germline CDR1 and CDR2 sequences are MNHEY and SVGAGI. The CDR3 DNA reads TGTGCCACCACAGGGATATTCAATGAGCAGTTCTTC. The encoded protein is CATTGIFNEQFF.

The chain employs TRBV6-4 and TRBJ2-2; 11 nucleotides agree with TRBD1. Germline V CDR1 and CDR2: MRHNA, SNTAGT. V was pared by 0 bases and J by 0 bases, with 3 bases of the junction left unmatched. The CDR3 is made up of 18 amino acids. CDR3 in amino acids: CASSDSDRGHSNTGELFF. The CDR3 nucleotides read TGTGCCAGCAGTGACTCGGACAGGGGGCACTCGAACACCGGGGAGCTGTTTTTT.

This sequence joins TRBV4-1 and TRBJ1-1, with D tentatively TRBD1 (5 bases). V was clipped by 4 bases and J by 1 base, with 10 bases between them. Germline V lookup: CDR1 MGHRA, CDR2 YSYEKL. The CDR3 runs 14 residues. The CDR3 region has the DNA TGCGCCAGCAGCCGGAATACAGGGAACACTGAAGCTTTCTTT. Translated: CASSRNTGNTEAFF.

The gene calls are TRBV4-1 and TRBJ2-7; D not certain. The CDR3 extends over 16 amino acids. Germline assignment: CDR1 MGHRA and CDR2 YSYEKL. V gave up 4 bases and J gave up 6 bases, with 22 bases separating them. Here the CDR3 DNA reads TGCGCCAGCAGCCCAAGAGAAGAGACGATAGGGATCGAGCAGTACTTC. Its protein is CASSPREETIGIEQYF.

This rearrangement joins TRBV27 to TRBJ1-4; no reliable D call. V lost 8 bases to trimming and J lost 5 bases, with 21 bases between them. The germline V gene encodes CDR1 MNHEY and CDR2 SMNVEV (reference sequence). This CDR3 is 16 amino acids long. This CDR3 reads CASHSGKGGANEKLFF. The CDR3 nucleotides read TGTGCCAGCCACTCAGGAAAAGGTGGAGCAAATGAAAAACTGTTTTTT.

A few counts support this clone. J is TRBJ2-3 and V is TRBV27; 14 bases fit TRBD2. Germline V gives CDR1 MNHEY, CDR2 SMNVEV (reference sequence). The CDR3 covers 17 residues. V was pared by 6 bases and J by 5 bases, with 10 bases of the junction left unmatched. The CDR3 DNA sequence: TGTGCCAGCAGCCTAACCGGGACTAGCGGGAGAGGAGATACGCAGTATTTT. Its protein is CASSLTGTSGRGDTQYF.

This clone was seen a few times. The rearrangement joins TRBV19 to TRBJ2-5; 10 bases fit TRBD2. V was clipped by 3 bases and J by 5 bases; unmatched bases: 9. The CDR3 runs to 16 residues. Germline V CDR1 and CDR2: LNHDA, SQIVND (reference sequence). CDR3 loop: CASSIPPASGSETQYF. The CDR3 bases are TGTGCCAGTAGTATCCCGCCGGCTAGCGGGAGTGAGACCCAGTACTTC.

The chain is built from TRBV28 and TRBJ1-1; D is possibly TRBD1 (6 bases). V lost 6 bases to trimming and J lost 11 bases, with 13 bases between them. Germline CDR1 is MDHEN and CDR2 is SYDVKM. The CDR3 has 11 residues. The CDR3 sequence is CASSRQALAFF. CDR3 nucleotide sequence: TGTGCCAGCAGCCGACAGGCCCTGGCTTTCTTT.

This sequence joins TRBV5-1 and TRBJ2-5; D gene ambiguous. The CDR3 length is 12 residues. Between the trimmed V and J ends, which lost 0 bases and 2 bases, there was a span of 2 bases. In germline, CDR1 is SGHRS, CDR2 YFSETQ. The CDR3 reads CASSLEQETQYF. As DNA, the CDR3 is TGCGCCAGCAGCTTGGAACAAGAGACCCAGTACTTC.

The J gene is TRBJ2-7, the V gene TRBV30; TRBD2 aligns across 7 bases. CDR3 size: 15 residues. Germline trimming cut 8 bases from V and 3 bases from J; bases unmatched to any gene: 16. CDR1 is GTSNPN, CDR2 SVGIG, per germline (reference sequence). CDR3 nucleotides: TGTGCCGGGATTCTTCCGGGACCGGGAGGCTACGAGCAGTACTTC. It specifies CAGILPGPGGYEQYF.

CDR3 amino acids: CASRPGGARTDTQYF. DNA of the CDR3: TGTGCCAGTAGGCCCGGGGGGGCGCGAACAGATACGCAGTATTTT. The chain couples TRBV19 to TRBJ2-3; 8 positions agree with TRBD2. CDR3 size: 15 residues. V dropped 6 bases and J dropped 3; count of bases not matched to a gene: 8. The germline CDR1 and CDR2 sequences are LNHDA and SQIVND (reference sequence).

This clone was seen only a few times. The chain joins TRBV7-9 to TRBJ1-2; D possibly corresponds to TRBD1 (6 bases). CDR3 size: 15 residues. The germline CDR1 and CDR2 sequences are SEHNR and FQNEAQ (reference sequence). Trimming took 2 bases from V and 6 from J, leaving 16 bases between them. In DNA, the CDR3 is TGTGCCAGCAGCTTAAAAGGGGGGCCGGACGATGGCTACACCTTC. Encoded protein: CASSLKGGPDDGYTF.

The J gene is TRBJ2-1, the V gene TRBV5-1; D gene uncertain. The CDR3 length is 16 residues. The V end was cut by 0 bases, the J end by 4 bases, with 14 bases between. Looked up from germline, CDR1 is SGHRS and CDR2 is YFSETQ. The CDR3 DNA reads TGCGCCAGCAGCTTGGCCGGAAGGAACGAATACAATGAGCAGTTCTTC. This translates into CASSLAGRNEYNEQFF.

The chain has TRBV14 and TRBJ1-1; D not certain. The CDR3 loop spans 15 amino acids. Trimming took off 1 base at V and 1 base at J, with 10 bases between the two ends. Germline V gene data show CDR1 as SGHDN and CDR2 as FVKESK. The CDR3 DNA sequence: TGTGCCAGCAGCCAAGTGAGGAGTCGGAACACTGAAGCTTTCTTT. Encoded protein: CASSQVRSRNTEAFF.

The chain links TRBV9 to TRBJ1-5, with D hard to call. Trimming pared 0 bases from V and 3 bases from J, leaving 10 bases between. The CDR3 length is 15 residues. From germline, CDR1 is SGDLS and CDR2 YYNGEE. The CDR3 region is CASSVGSSPNQPQHF. In DNA form, the CDR3 reads TGTGCCAGCAGCGTAGGCAGCTCGCCCAATCAGCCCCAGCATTTT.

This rearrangement joins TRBV27 to TRBJ2-3, with D uncertain. V lost 5 bases and J lost 8, with 17 bases in between. CDR1 is MNHEY and CDR2 is SMNVEV in the germline V gene (reference sequence). CDR3 length: 14 amino acids. The DNA of the CDR3 is TGTGCCAGCAGTGGAACTTTAGGCCATGGTACGCAGTATTTT. Translated, it gives CASSGTLGHGTQYF.

V is TRBV7-3 and J is TRBJ2-1, with 11 bases matching TRBD2. CDR1 SGHTA and CDR2 FQGTGA come from the germline V gene. CDR3 length equals 16 residues. The V gene end was trimmed by 3 bases and the J gene end by 3 bases; junction bases not matched to a gene: 4. The CDR3: CASSFVAGGGYNEQFF. The CDR3 DNA is TGTGCCAGCAGCTTCGTAGCGGGGGGGGGCTACAATGAGCAGTTCTTC.